The 21 T cell receptor beta chains reported below all come from one sample, sequenced in a study of OX40 agonist ivuxolimab in advanced cancers. Method: immunoSEQ multiplex PCR; TCRdb's copy keeps in-frame clones and lacks some. The sample carries around 50,000 clones, more than 70% recorded once. The sequenced sample was CD4+ or CD8+ T cells sorted from blood, obtained in a trial of the OX40 agonist ivuxolimab. These TCRs come from an adult with an advanced solid tumor such as melanoma, head and neck, liver or kidney cancer.

The rearrangement links TRBV7-3 to TRBJ1-1; D unclear. Trimming stripped 3 bases from V and 1 base from J, with 12 bases between. CDR1 and CDR2 (germline): SGHTA, FQGTGA. There are 15 residues in the CDR3. DNA of the CDR3: TGTGCCAGCAGCTTGGCCGCGGGGTCGAACACTGAAGCTTTCTTT. Translating gives CASSLAAGSNTEAFF.

This chain joins TRBV7-2 and TRBJ2-6; maybe TRBD1 (5 bases). Trimming shortened V by 0 bases and J by 2 bases, and 11 bases separated the two germline ends. The CDR3 runs 17 residues. Germline V gene data show CDR1 as SGHTA and CDR2 as FQGNSA. This CDR3 reads CASSLASSGTGANVLTF. The CDR3 region has the DNA TGTGCCAGCAGCTTAGCAAGCTCAGGGACTGGGGCCAACGTCCTGACTTTC.

The V and J genes are TRBV7-6 and TRBJ2-7; 11 bases map to TRBD2. V was pared by 8 bases and J by 2 bases, with 8 bases of the junction left unmatched. Germline CDR1 reads SGHVS; CDR2 reads FNYEAQ. There are 15 residues in the CDR3. CDR3: CASQIHSGGAYEQYF. CDR3 nucleotides: TGTGCCAGCCAAATTCATAGCGGGGGGGCCTACGAGCAGTACTTC.

The chain combines TRBV21-1 with TRBJ2-3; the listed D gene, TRBD1, was not tested against the DNA. TRBV21-1 is assigned pseudogene status. The CDR3 totals 18 residues. For the CDR3, the DNA is TGTGCCAGCAGCCCCCTGGCGGACAGGGGGCAAAGAACAGATACGCAGTATTTT. The encoded protein is CASSPLADRGQRTDTQYF.

As concerns this clone: Different DNA sequences within this sample yield the same CDR3. The chain employs TRBV5-5 and TRBJ1-2; 9 positions match TRBD1. The V segment lost 0 bases and the J segment 4 bases; nucleotides outside the gene matches: 4. This CDR3 is built from 15 residues. Germline CDR1 is SGHKS and CDR2 is YYEKEE (reference sequence). The CDR3 bases are TGTGCCAGCAGCTTGGGACAGGGGGGAGGCTATGGCTACACCTTC. This gives the protein CASSLGQGGGYGYTF.

This clone was recorded a few times. The chain carries TRBV29-1 and TRBJ2-3; D might be TRBD1 or TRBD2, each matching 5 bases. The V gene lost 8 bases and the J gene lost 5 bases, with 14 bases spanning the gap. The CDR3 covers 12 residues. CDR1 is SQVTM and CDR2 is ANQGSEA in the germline V gene. In DNA, the CDR3 is TGCAGCAGCGCCGGGGCCCGAGATACGCAGTATTTT. This sequence encodes CSSAGARDTQYF.

The V and J genes are TRBV29-1 and TRBJ1-1; D gene unclear. Germline V gene data show CDR1 as SQVTM and CDR2 as ANQGSEA. Trimming removed 8 bases from V and 1 base from J, with 17 bases in between. CDR3 length: 14 amino acids. The CDR3 coding sequence is TGCAGCTTTTCCCCACCCCTGGGGAACACTGAAGCTTTCTTT. This translates into CSFSPPLGNTEAFF.

The chain uses TRBV19 and TRBJ1-1; the match to TRBD1 covers 9 bases. The CDR3 sequence is 20 residues long. Germline loops: CDR1 LNHDA, CDR2 SQIVND (reference sequence). Trimming cost V 2 bases and J 4 bases; bases outside gene matches: 20. DNA for the CDR3: TGTGCCAGTAGTATACCAGCCCACAGGGGGCCTATGAAAATGGGCACTGAAGCTTTCTTT. Residues: CASSIPAHRGPMKMGTEAFF.

V usage is TRBV30 and J usage is TRBJ1-2; D gene uncertain. Germline V gives CDR1 GTSNPN, CDR2 SVGIG (reference sequence). The CDR3 is 12 residues long. The V end lost 5 bases, the J end lost 3 bases, and 10 bases lay between the germline ends. For the CDR3, the DNA is TGTGCCTGGGGGAAAGGGTACTATGGCTACACCTTC. Translated, it gives CAWGKGYYGYTF. The entire variable domain, with the rest obtained from reference TRBV30 and TRBJ1-2, is as follows: SQTIHQWPATLVQPVGSPLSLECTVEGTSNPNLYWYRQAAGRGLQLLFYSVGIGQISSEVPQNLSASRPQDRQFILSSKKLLLSDSGFYLCAWGKGYYGYTFGSGTRLTVV.

This clone appeared a single time. The chain combines TRBV11-2 with TRBJ1-1; a weak D match, TRBD1 (5 bases). CDR1 and CDR2 from the germline V gene are SGHAT and FQNNGV. The CDR3 spans 13 residues. Trimming pared 0 bases from V and 8 bases from J, leaving 10 bases between. The CDR3 is CASSLDRAREAFF. CDR3 DNA sequence: TGTGCCAGCAGCTTAGACAGGGCTAGAGAAGCTTTCTTT.

The chain recombines TRBV27 with TRBJ1-2, with 8 bases matching TRBD1. Losses at the gene ends were 11 bases for V and 2 bases for J; bases not matched to a gene: 10. Germline V gene data show CDR1 as MNHEY and CDR2 as SMNVEV (reference sequence). The CDR3 totals 14 residues. The CDR3, as DNA: TGTGCCCTCGGGAGGCAGGGGGCAAACTATGGCTACACCTTC. Protein sequence: CALGRQGANYGYTF.

The J gene is TRBJ1-4, the V gene TRBV28; possibly TRBD1 for D (5 bases). Germline lookup yields CDR1 MDHEN and CDR2 SYDVKM. CDR3 size: 13 residues. Trimming pared 5 bases from V and 5 bases from J, leaving 9 bases between. Here the CDR3 reads CASSGGLNEKLFF. Written as DNA, the CDR3 is TGTGCCAGCAGTGGGGGTTTGAATGAAAAACTGTTTTTT.

The chain joins TRBV7-2 to TRBJ2-2, with D possibly being TRBD1 (5 bases). Trimming left V 3 bases short and J 1 base short, with 9 bases between. Germline CDR1 SGHTA, CDR2 FQGNSA. The CDR3 length is 15 residues. CDR3 loop: CASSLVTGNTGELFF. CDR3 in DNA: TGTGCCAGCAGCTTGGTTACAGGGAACACCGGGGAGCTGTTTTTT.

The CDR3 DNA reads TGTGCCAGCAGTAAGACAGCTGATATCTACGAGCAGTACTTC. Its protein is CASSKTADIYEQYF. V is TRBV6-5 and J is TRBJ2-7, with D maybe TRBD1 (5 bases). Germline CDR1 reads MNHEY; CDR2 reads SVGAGI. V lost 5 bases and J lost 3, with 14 bases in between. The CDR3 is 14 residues long.

This rearrangement joins TRBV19 to TRBJ2-7; TRBD1 matches 7 bases. V was pared by 9 bases and J by 4 bases, with 9 bases of the junction left unmatched. CDR1 is LNHDA, CDR2 SQIVND, per germline (reference sequence). The CDR3 totals 13 residues. CDR3 residues: CASRQGTGYEQYF. CDR3 nucleotide sequence: TGTGCCAGCCGACAGGGCACGGGATACGAGCAGTACTTC.

The rearrangement joins TRBV19 to TRBJ1-5; no definite D call. This CDR3 contains 20 residues. Trimming took off 3 bases at V and 4 bases at J, with 28 bases between the two ends. The germline gives CDR1 LNHDA, CDR2 SQIVND (reference sequence). CDR3 sequence (DNA): TGTGCCAGTAGTATCGAGGGTACGAGGATGCTAATCACGATAAATCAGCCCCAGCATTTT. Amino acids: CASSIEGTRMLITINQPQHF. The full variable domain, rest sourced from reference TRBV19 and TRBJ1-5, is DGGITQSPKYLFRKEGQNVTLSCEQNLNHDAMYWYRQDPGQGLRLIYYSQIVNDFQKGDIAEGYSVSREKKESFPLTVTSAQKNPTAFYLCASSIEGTRMLITINQPQHFGDGTRLSIL.

The sample holds one count of this clone. This chain joins TRBV9 and TRBJ1-5; no definite D call. Looked up from germline, CDR1 is SGDLS and CDR2 is YYNGEE. Trimming left V 2 bases short and J 4 bases short, with 16 bases between. CDR3 length: 16 amino acids. The CDR3 sequence: CASSVTIDQQNQPQHF. CDR3 nucleotide sequence: TGTGCCAGCAGCGTGACCATCGATCAGCAAAATCAGCCCCAGCATTTT.

The table lists this clone with a count of one. The CDR3 DNA reads TGTGCCAGCACACCAGACGGGGGGAACACTGAAGCTTTCTTT. Translating it yields CASTPDGGNTEAFF. The V and J genes are TRBV6-5 and TRBJ1-1; TRBD1 is a possible D gene (5 bases). Trimming took 7 bases from V and 1 from J, leaving 13 bases between them. The CDR3 totals 14 residues. Per germline, CDR1 MNHEY and CDR2 SVGAGI.

The chain recombines TRBV7-6 with TRBJ2-3; D uncertain. Germline V CDR1 and CDR2: SGHVS, FNYEAQ. The V end lost 1 base, the J end lost 0 bases, and 11 bases lay between the germline ends. This CDR3 spans 16 amino acids. The CDR3 sequence is CASSLGPTRSTDTQYF. The CDR3 coding sequence is TGTGCCAGCAGCTTAGGGCCAACGAGGAGCACAGATACGCAGTATTTT.

The chain links TRBV11-2 to TRBJ2-7, with 9 positions matching TRBD1. J was trimmed by 2 bases and V by 2 bases; bases with no gene match: 7. CDR1 and CDR2 from the germline V gene are SGHAT and FQNNGV. The CDR3 has 16 residues. The CDR3 protein is CASSLRVQGAPYEQYF. CDR3 sequence (DNA): TGTGCCAGCAGCTTAAGGGTACAGGGGGCCCCCTACGAGCAGTACTTC.

The V call is TRBV2, the J call TRBJ2-5; D possibly corresponds to TRBD1 (5 bases). V dropped 6 bases and J dropped 2 bases, with 13 bases sitting between them. Germline V CDR1 and CDR2: SNHLY, FYNNEI. CDR3 length: 14 amino acids. The CDR3 spells CASRPTEVQETQYF. As DNA, the CDR3 is TGTGCCAGCAGACCGACAGAGGTTCAAGAGACCCAGTACTTC.